A selection of T cell receptor beta chains follows, all from one sample in a study of T cells in Graves' hyperthyroidism and ophthalmopathy. TCRdb reprocessed the multiplex PCR reads with MiXCR, giving one entry per CDR3 protein. The data contain a few hundred thousand distinct CDR3 sequences, roughly 20% of them singletons. The sample taken for sequencing was blood. These receptors were collected from a man younger than 35 with Graves' hyperthyroidism. Both conserved end residues are trimmed from each CDR3. The order of the fields is CDR3 protein, V gene, J gene, D gene, clone size. D genes are given only for firm matches. Where a row states a size, it is once, few, many or the class of an expanded clone; other rows omit it.

cdr3_aa: ASGPGWGQGGETQY
v_call: TRBV12-5
j_call: TRBJ2-5
d_call: TRBD1
clone_size: many

cdr3_aa: ASSRAGGPGSETQY
v_call: TRBV19
j_call: TRBJ2-5
d_call: TRBD2
clone_size: many

cdr3_aa: ATSSSYGYT
v_call: TRBV24-1
j_call: TRBJ1-2
d_call: -
clone_size: many

cdr3_aa: ASSEDRWAGGANVLT
v_call: TRBV6-1
j_call: TRBJ2-6
d_call: -
clone_size: -

cdr3_aa: ASRVTGGATEAF
v_call: TRBV12-3/TRBV12-4
j_call: TRBJ1-1
d_call: TRBD1
clone_size: few

cdr3_aa: ASSPPAGGTGELF
v_call: TRBV11-3
j_call: TRBJ2-2
d_call: TRBD2
clone_size: many

cdr3_aa: SVKYRARDTGELF
v_call: TRBV20-1
j_call: TRBJ2-2
d_call: -
clone_size: many

cdr3_aa: SARTVAYEQY
v_call: TRBV20-1
j_call: TRBJ2-7
d_call: -
clone_size: many

cdr3_aa: ASEGGKSNQPQH
v_call: TRBV6-5
j_call: TRBJ1-5
d_call: -
clone_size: many

cdr3_aa: ASSPRGGAGGELF
v_call: TRBV7-2
j_call: TRBJ2-2
d_call: -
clone_size: many

cdr3_aa: ASSDCQEISNQPQH
v_call: TRBV10-1
j_call: TRBJ1-5
d_call: -
clone_size: -

cdr3_aa: ASSHGQLSYEQY
v_call: TRBV11-2
j_call: TRBJ2-7
d_call: -
clone_size: -

cdr3_aa: ASSFGVSGELF
v_call: TRBV12-3/TRBV12-4
j_call: TRBJ2-2
d_call: -
clone_size: -

cdr3_aa: ASSFGDSNQPQH
v_call: TRBV7-8
j_call: TRBJ1-5
d_call: -
clone_size: many

cdr3_aa: ASRPGQGYSEAF
v_call: TRBV28
j_call: TRBJ1-1
d_call: TRBD1
clone_size: -

cdr3_aa: SARGQPEETQY
v_call: TRBV20-1
j_call: TRBJ2-5
d_call: -
clone_size: many

cdr3_aa: ASSESTGGYNYGYT
v_call: TRBV6-1
j_call: TRBJ1-2
d_call: -
clone_size: few

cdr3_aa: ASSFGTATYEQY
v_call: TRBV28
j_call: TRBJ2-7
d_call: -
clone_size: many

cdr3_aa: ASSRRSRDQTLTYEQY
v_call: TRBV28
j_call: TRBJ2-7
d_call: -
clone_size: many

cdr3_aa: ATSAGYNEQF
v_call: TRBV6-1
j_call: TRBJ2-1
d_call: TRBD2
clone_size: many

cdr3_aa: ASSPRGGKETQY
v_call: TRBV19
j_call: TRBJ2-5
d_call: -
clone_size: many

cdr3_aa: ASSDLLGRSAYEQY
v_call: TRBV2
j_call: TRBJ2-7
d_call: -
clone_size: many

cdr3_aa: ASSLGGRQRGFQETQY
v_call: TRBV11-2
j_call: TRBJ2-5
d_call: TRBD2
clone_size: -

cdr3_aa: ASSSYGDEQY
v_call: TRBV6-5
j_call: TRBJ2-7
d_call: -
clone_size: many

cdr3_aa: ATSDLQGNTGELF
v_call: TRBV24-1
j_call: TRBJ2-2
d_call: -
clone_size: -

cdr3_aa: ASRLGQAQETQY
v_call: TRBV12-3/TRBV12-4
j_call: TRBJ2-5
d_call: TRBD1
clone_size: many

cdr3_aa: SADHMEDQETQY
v_call: TRBV20-1
j_call: TRBJ2-5
d_call: -
clone_size: many

cdr3_aa: ASSPGQAMTNYGYT
v_call: TRBV11-2
j_call: TRBJ1-2
d_call: TRBD1
clone_size: many

cdr3_aa: ASTHPAPNQPQH
v_call: TRBV28
j_call: TRBJ1-5
d_call: -
clone_size: -

cdr3_aa: ASKGGRGIYEQY
v_call: TRBV11-2
j_call: TRBJ2-7
d_call: -
clone_size: -

cdr3_aa: SVQGYTEAF
v_call: TRBV29-1
j_call: TRBJ1-1
d_call: -
clone_size: -

cdr3_aa: ASCLSGGADSPLH
v_call: TRBV7-2
j_call: TRBJ1-6
d_call: -
clone_size: -

cdr3_aa: ASRFDRFRSPLH
v_call: TRBV12-3/TRBV12-4
j_call: TRBJ1-6
d_call: -
clone_size: many

cdr3_aa: ASSLAFQGRNNTEAF
v_call: TRBV5-1
j_call: TRBJ1-1
d_call: -
clone_size: few

cdr3_aa: SAVGPMETQY
v_call: TRBV20-1
j_call: TRBJ2-5
d_call: -
clone_size: many

cdr3_aa: ASSLRIETQY
v_call: TRBV7-9
j_call: TRBJ2-5
d_call: -
clone_size: many

cdr3_aa: ASSSLTGARDTQY
v_call: TRBV6-2/TRBV6-3
j_call: TRBJ2-5
d_call: -
clone_size: once

cdr3_aa: SARAEINYGYT
v_call: TRBV20-1
j_call: TRBJ1-2
d_call: -
clone_size: many

cdr3_aa: ASSVGSSGGAYGELF
v_call: TRBV9
j_call: TRBJ2-2
d_call: TRBD2
clone_size: many

cdr3_aa: AWSRTDSRNQPQH
v_call: TRBV30
j_call: TRBJ1-5
d_call: -
clone_size: many

cdr3_aa: ASSYLIGQGSTEAF
v_call: TRBV11-1
j_call: TRBJ1-1
d_call: TRBD1
clone_size: -

cdr3_aa: ASRRQGRGVPQY
v_call: TRBV6-2/TRBV6-3
j_call: TRBJ2-5
d_call: TRBD1
clone_size: -

cdr3_aa: ASSGDRVLYEQY
v_call: TRBV28
j_call: TRBJ2-7
d_call: TRBD1
clone_size: many

cdr3_aa: ASTSTGELC
v_call: TRBV7-9
j_call: TRBJ2-2
d_call: -
clone_size: -

cdr3_aa: ASSYLTGQGEQY
v_call: TRBV6-5
j_call: TRBJ2-7
d_call: -
clone_size: few

cdr3_aa: ASSRGDRKNTEAF
v_call: TRBV5-6
j_call: TRBJ1-1
d_call: TRBD1
clone_size: -